This T cell receptor beta chain was recovered during a study of regulatory T cells in long-lasting Graves disease. Regarding time point: newly diagnosed GD, antithyroid drugs for less than 3 months. PBMC RNA served as the TCR library source. Assembly of TCR beta libraries relied on iRepertoire HTBI primers together with Arm-PCR of CDR3 regions. Each CDR3 protein gets one entry after TCRdb re-called the multiplex PCR reads with MiXCR. The repertoire holds roughly 350,000 distinct CDR3 sequences, with roughly 17% as singletons. This clonotype was found many times. The antigen is not known. CDR3 length: 14 residues. V was cut by 4 bases and J by 2 bases, with 12 bases left in between. From germline, CDR1 is LGHDT and CDR2 YNNKEL (reference sequence). Whole-study results and caveats: Those with persistent Graves' had less TCR diversity than newly diagnosed patients.

In addition, the sample was reused for a study of T cells in Graves' hyperthyroidism and ophthalmopathy.

The sample consisted of peripheral blood mononuclear cells (PBMCs), taken at new diagnosis, from a patient treated with antithyroid drugs. The V call is TRBV3-1, the J call TRBJ2-7, with a tentative D call TRBD2 (6 bases). This TCR was sampled from a man aged 35 to 55 with Graves disease. The CDR3 bases are TGTGCCAGCAGCCCCAGGGTAGCGGCCTACGAGCAGTACTTC. Its protein is CASSPRVAAYEQYF.